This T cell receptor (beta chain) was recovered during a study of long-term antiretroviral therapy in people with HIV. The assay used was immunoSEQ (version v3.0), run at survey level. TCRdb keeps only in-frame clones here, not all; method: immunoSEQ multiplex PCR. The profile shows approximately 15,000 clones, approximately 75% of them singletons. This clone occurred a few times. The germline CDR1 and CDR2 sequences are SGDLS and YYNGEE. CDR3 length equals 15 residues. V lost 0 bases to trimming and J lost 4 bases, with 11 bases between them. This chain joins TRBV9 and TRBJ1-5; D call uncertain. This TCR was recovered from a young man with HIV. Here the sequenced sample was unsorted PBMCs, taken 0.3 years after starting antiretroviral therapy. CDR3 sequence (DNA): TGTGCCAGCAGCGTAGGTGTCGGACCGAATCAGCCCCAGCATTTT. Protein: CASSVGVGPNQPQHF.